This T cell receptor beta chain came from a study of CD8+ T cells in alopecia areata. Extraction of RNA preceded its reverse transcription into cDNA, which served as the sequencing template. Profiling relied on immunoSEQ multiplex PCR, and the TCRdb table lists in-frame clones only, not all of them. The sample lists 170,000 or so clones; around 58% were seen once. This clone has a handful of counts. The CDR3 has 15 amino acids. J lost 3 bases, V lost 1 base, and 6 bases had no gene match. Germline lookup yields CDR1 SGHRS and CDR2 YFSETQ. Treatment specified: oral pan-JAK inhibitor, 5-10 mg twice daily.

The material sequenced was CD8+ T cells sorted from blood, taken at week 24, from a patient treated with tofacitinib. The chain links TRBV5-1 to TRBJ2-7, with 8 nucleotides matching TRBD1. The receptor was isolated from a human donor with alopecia areata. DNA for the CDR3: TGCGCCAGCAGCTTGTTAGGGACAGGAAACTACGAGCAGTACTTC. Amino acid sequence: CASSLLGTGNYEQYF.